Below, 17 T cell receptor beta chains from the same sample are listed, as sequenced in a study of T-cell reconstitution after alpha-beta-depleted transplantation in children (dated by TCRdb to about 2016). The meaning of the sample's treatment or condition label: allogeneic hematopoietic cell transplantation with graft depleted of TCRalphabeta T cells and CD19 B cells. Preparation of the library involved PCR. TCRdb records Illumina HiSeq 2500 as the sequencer. TCR library preparation used molecular barcoding, with unique molecular identifiers applied to normalize quantification of the TCRbeta repertoire. The public reads were quality trimmed at Q25 with fastp and then assembled into clones with MiXCR by TCRdb, keeping productive beta chains. When rows share a CDR3 protein, they turn into one entry using the most common DNA and genes. The sample table holds around 240,000 distinct CDR3 sequences, of which roughly 7.7% were seen once. Approximately 6.3% of the sample rests with the top ten.

Material: PBMCs, mostly from graft donor cells, obtained 180 days after TCRalphabeta/CD19-depleted stem cell transplant. These receptors all stem from a male patient younger than 18 who had a stem cell transplant for acute lymphoblastic leukemia, so the T cells may come from the graft donor.

This clonotype was recorded at least ten times. The rearrangement joins TRBV4-1 to TRBJ1-5, with a tentative D call TRBD1 (6 bases). The V and J ends lost 3 bases and 4 bases respectively, with 10 bases between them. Germline CDR1 reads MGHRA; CDR2 reads YSYEKL. The CDR3 totals 14 residues. DNA for the CDR3: TGCGCCAGCAGCCATGGACAGAGAAATCAGCCCCAGCATTTT. It yields the protein CASSHGQRNQPQHF.

This clonotype was seen repeatedly, ten times or more. V is TRBV7-9 and J is TRBJ2-3, with 9 positions matching TRBD2. Germline V gene sequence: CDR1 SEHNR, CDR2 FQNEAQ (reference sequence). The CDR3 runs to 16 residues. The V gene end was trimmed by 4 bases and the J gene end by 1 base; junction bases not matched to a gene: 6. CDR3 DNA: TGTGCCAGCAGCTCCCCCTTAGCGGGGGGCACAGATACGCAGTATTTT. Protein sequence: CASSSPLAGGTDTQYF.

This clonotype was observed at least ten times. The CDR3 reads CSARGGLAGEHIQYF. The CDR3 DNA follows: TGCAGTGCTAGGGGGGGGCTAGCGGGAGAACACATTCAGTACTTC. The V and J genes are TRBV20-1 and TRBJ2-4; 10 nucleotides match TRBD2. J lost 8 bases, V lost 3 bases, and 10 bases had no gene match. Germline V lookup: CDR1 DFQATT, CDR2 SNEGSKA (reference sequence). The CDR3 has 15 residues.

This clonotype was found many times. The chain carries TRBV6-1 and TRBJ2-3; 14 bases are shared with TRBD2. V gave up 5 bases and J gave up 4 bases; unmatched junction bases: 14. The length of the CDR3 is 19 residues. The germline V gene encodes CDR1 MNHNS and CDR2 SASEGT. This CDR3 reads CASSPGLAGALTGADTQYF. The CDR3 DNA is TGTGCCAGCAGTCCGGGACTAGCGGGGGCCCTTACCGGCGCAGATACGCAGTATTTT.

The sample holds many counts of this clonotype. The rearrangement uses TRBV19 and TRBJ1-1; D call uncertain. V lost 2 bases to trimming and J lost 0 bases, with 4 bases between them. Germline CDR1 LNHDA, CDR2 SQIVND (reference sequence). This CDR3 is 13 amino acids long. The CDR3 spells CASSIRLNTEAFF. In DNA, the CDR3 is TGTGCCAGTAGTATACGTTTGAACACTGAAGCTTTCTTT.

This clonotype has at least ten counts. The rearrangement joins TRBV18 to TRBJ1-1; D is ambiguous. The length of the CDR3 is 11 residues. Germline V gene sequence: CDR1 KGHSH, CDR2 LQKENI. V dropped 3 bases and J dropped 7 bases, with 6 bases sitting between them. The CDR3 is CASSPDGEAFF. The CDR3 DNA follows: TGTGCCAGCTCACCGGACGGTGAAGCTTTCTTT.

This clonotype has at least ten counts. The CDR3: CASSSDRVADTQYF. DNA for the CDR3: TGTGCCAGCAGCTCCGACAGGGTCGCAGATACGCAGTATTTT. V is TRBV12-3 or TRBV12-4 and J is TRBJ2-3; 7 positions match TRBD1. V was clipped by 6 bases and J by 4 bases; unmatched bases: 7. This CDR3 is 14 amino acids long.

This clonotype has a handful of counts. CDR3 DNA: TGTGCCAGCAGTGAGGTAGGGGGGTACAATGAGCAGTTCTTC. Encoded protein: CASSEVGGYNEQFF. The chain recombines TRBV2 with TRBJ2-1, with D perhaps matching TRBD1 or TRBD2 (6 bases each). The germline CDR1 and CDR2 sequences are SNHLY and FYNNEI. This CDR3 contains 14 residues. Trimming left V 3 bases short and J 4 bases short, with 10 bases between.

In its sample, this clonotype was seen many times. The chain is built from TRBV7-2 and TRBJ1-2, with TRBD1 identical over 8 bases. V shed 5 bases, J shed 0 bases, and the junction held 8 bases outside the gene matches. CDR1 and CDR2 from the germline V gene are SGHTA and FQGNSA. The CDR3 spans 16 residues. CDR3 sequence: CASSRGQGSANYGYTF. CDR3 sequence (DNA): TGTGCCAGCAGCCGCGGACAGGGTTCGGCTAACTATGGCTACACCTTC. Full variable domain (missing parts from reference TRBV7-2 and TRBJ1-2): GAGVSQSPSNKVTEKGKDVELRCDPISGHTALYWYRQSLGQGLEFLIYFQGNSAPDKSGLPSDRFSAERTGGSVSTLTIQRTQQEDSAVYLCASSRGQGSANYGYTFGSGTRLTVV.

The chain uses TRBV20-1 and TRBJ2-6; possible D gene TRBD1, 6 bases. The CDR3 loop spans 17 amino acids. CDR1 is DFQATT and CDR2 is SNEGSKA in the germline V gene (reference sequence). The V end was cut by 6 bases, the J end by 2 bases, with 20 bases between. The CDR3, as DNA: TGCAGTGCCCGGGACCCCCGAGGGGGACCTGGGGCCAACGTCCTGACTTTC. Its translation: CSARDPRGGPGANVLTF.

This clonotype has ten or more counts. No DNA is shown, since the ends of the CDR3 on it are uncertain; the CDR3 is the one TCRdb lists. The gene calls are TRBV21-1 and TRBJ1-1; TRBD1 was called by the table and not checked on the DNA. TRBV21-1 is termed a pseudogene. The CDR3 is 14 amino acids in total, end residues counted. The CDR3: CASSKVGGGTEAFF.

Ten or more counts support this clonotype. V is TRBV7-9 and J is TRBJ2-1; 11 nucleotides line up with TRBD2. This CDR3 contains 15 residues. Germline V gives CDR1 SEHNR, CDR2 FQNEAQ (reference sequence). V lost 5 bases to trimming and J lost 6 bases; unmatched junction nucleotides: 6. The CDR3 DNA is TGTGCCAGCAGCATTAGCGGGAGGGGAAGCAATGAGCAGTTCTTC. It encodes CASSISGRGSNEQFF.

V gene TRBV20-1 combines with J gene TRBJ1-4; D uncertain. Trimming took off 3 bases at V and 11 bases at J, with 16 bases between the two ends. Looked up from germline, CDR1 is DFQATT and CDR2 is SNEGSKA (reference sequence). This CDR3 is 13 amino acids long. The CDR3 protein is CSARESRVGKLFF. CDR3 nucleotides: TGCAGTGCTAGGGAGTCCCGGGTTGGGAAACTGTTTTTT.

This clonotype has ten or more counts. This chain links TRBV12-3 or TRBV12-4 with TRBJ1-2; D gene uncertain. Deletions cut 6 bases from V and 5 bases from J, with 16 bases between. This CDR3 has 14 amino acids. This CDR3 is CASSVSRTAYGYTF. CDR3 in DNA: TGTGCCAGCAGCGTCTCAAGGACGGCTTATGGCTACACCTTC.

In this sample, this clonotype turned up many times. This sequence joins TRBV5-1 and TRBJ1-1; tentatively, D is TRBD1 (6 bases). The V gene's germline CDR1 is SGHRS and CDR2 YFSETQ. Trimming cost V 1 base and J 4 bases, with 8 bases left between them. There are 13 residues in the CDR3. CDR3 sequence (DNA): TGCGCCAGCAGCTTGATAGGGGGCACTGAAGCTTTCTTT. This encodes CASSLIGGTEAFF.

This clonotype was recorded many times. V usage is TRBV25-1 and J usage is TRBJ2-3; 7 bases line up with TRBD2. The CDR3 totals 14 residues. Per the germline V gene, CDR1 is MGHDK and CDR2 is SYGVNS. V was pared by 7 bases and J by 6 bases, with 10 bases of the junction left unmatched. Written as DNA, the CDR3 is TGTGCCAGCACCCCTACGACTAGCTTGGATACGCAGTATTTT. Translation gives CASTPTTSLDTQYF.

This clonotype was detected many times. V gene TRBV7-9 combines with J gene TRBJ2-7, with 12 bases lining up with TRBD2. Germline CDR1 SEHNR, CDR2 FQNEAQ (reference sequence). With 6 bases clipped from V and 7 bases from J, the junction kept 7 bases outside the gene matches. The CDR3 loop spans 14 amino acids. In nucleotides, the CDR3 is TGTGCCAGCAGGGCCGGGACTAGCGGGTTGGAGCAGTACTTC. Its translation is CASRAGTSGLEQYF.